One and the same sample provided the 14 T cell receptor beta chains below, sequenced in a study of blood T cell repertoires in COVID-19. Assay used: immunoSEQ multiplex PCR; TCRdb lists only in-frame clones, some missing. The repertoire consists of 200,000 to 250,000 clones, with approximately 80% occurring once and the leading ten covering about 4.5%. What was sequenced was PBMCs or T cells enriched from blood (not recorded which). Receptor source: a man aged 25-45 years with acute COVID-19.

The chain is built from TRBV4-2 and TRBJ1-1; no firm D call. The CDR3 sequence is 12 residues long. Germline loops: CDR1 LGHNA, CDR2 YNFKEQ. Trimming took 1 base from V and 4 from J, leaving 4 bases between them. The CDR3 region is CASSQVRTEAFF. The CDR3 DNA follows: TGTGCCAGCAGCCAAGTCCGCACTGAAGCTTTCTTT.

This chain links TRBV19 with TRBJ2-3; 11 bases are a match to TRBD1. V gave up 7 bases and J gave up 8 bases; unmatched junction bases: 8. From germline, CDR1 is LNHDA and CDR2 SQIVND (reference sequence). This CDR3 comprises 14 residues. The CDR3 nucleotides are TGTGCCAGTACCCCGGGACAGGGGGTGGGTACGCAGTATTTT. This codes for CASTPGQGVGTQYF.

CDR3 amino acids: CASSSLRQSYEQYF. DNA of the CDR3: TGTGCCAGCAGTTCCCTCAGACAGTCCTACGAGCAGTACTTC. The rearrangement links TRBV6-5 to TRBJ2-7, with a weak D call TRBD1 (5 bases). The germline CDR1 and CDR2 sequences are MNHEY and SVGAGI. The CDR3 spans 14 residues. Trimming took 4 bases from V and 1 from J, leaving 11 bases between them.

The CDR3 sequence is CASRDLAYEQYF. The CDR3 DNA is TGTGCCAGCAGGGATCTAGCGTACGAGCAGTACTTC. V and J are TRBV6-5 and TRBJ2-7, with TRBD2 as a possible D gene (6 bases). Germline-derived CDR1 and CDR2 are MNHEY and SVGAGI. Trimming removed 6 bases from V and 4 bases from J, with 10 bases in between. This CDR3 spans 12 amino acids.

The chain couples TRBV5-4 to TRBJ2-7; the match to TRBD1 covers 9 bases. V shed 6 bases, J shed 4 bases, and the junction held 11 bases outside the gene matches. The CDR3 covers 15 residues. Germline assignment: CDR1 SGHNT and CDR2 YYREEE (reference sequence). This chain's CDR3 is CASTAGQGLRYEQYF. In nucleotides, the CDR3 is TGTGCCAGCACAGCGGGACAGGGACTTAGGTACGAGCAGTACTTC.

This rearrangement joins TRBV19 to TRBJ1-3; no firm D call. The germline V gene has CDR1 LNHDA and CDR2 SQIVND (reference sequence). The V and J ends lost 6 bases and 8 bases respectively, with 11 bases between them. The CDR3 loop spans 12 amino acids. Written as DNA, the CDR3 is TGTGCCAGTAGCCACCTATTGGACACCATATATTTT. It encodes CASSHLLDTIYF.

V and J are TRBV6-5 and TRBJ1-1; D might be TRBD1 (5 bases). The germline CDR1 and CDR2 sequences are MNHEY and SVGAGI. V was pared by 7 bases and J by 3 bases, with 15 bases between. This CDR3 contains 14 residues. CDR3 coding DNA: TGTGCCAGCAAGAAGGGGATAATAGACACTGAAGCTTTCTTT. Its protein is CASKKGIIDTEAFF.

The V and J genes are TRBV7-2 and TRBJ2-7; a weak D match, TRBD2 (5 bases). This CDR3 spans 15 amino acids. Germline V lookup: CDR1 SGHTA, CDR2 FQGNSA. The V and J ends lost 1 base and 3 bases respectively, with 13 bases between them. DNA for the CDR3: TGTGCCAGCAGCTTAGGCGGGCGGGCGGTCTACGAGCAGTACTTC. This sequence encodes CASSLGGRAVYEQYF.

In DNA, the CDR3 is TGTGCCAGCAGCTCGGGACAGGGCGGTTATGGCTACACCTTC. Amino acids: CASSSGQGGYGYTF. This chain links TRBV13 with TRBJ1-2; 9 bases are shared with TRBD1. J gave up 5 bases and V 4 bases, and 5 bases lay outside the gene matches. Germline CDR1 is PRHDT and CDR2 is FYEKMQ (reference sequence). There are 14 residues in the CDR3.

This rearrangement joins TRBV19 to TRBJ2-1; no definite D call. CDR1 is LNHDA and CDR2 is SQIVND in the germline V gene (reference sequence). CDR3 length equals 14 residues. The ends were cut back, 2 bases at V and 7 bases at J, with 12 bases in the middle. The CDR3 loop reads CASSIPPDTNEQFF. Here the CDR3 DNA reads TGTGCCAGTAGTATACCGCCTGATACAAATGAGCAGTTCTTC.

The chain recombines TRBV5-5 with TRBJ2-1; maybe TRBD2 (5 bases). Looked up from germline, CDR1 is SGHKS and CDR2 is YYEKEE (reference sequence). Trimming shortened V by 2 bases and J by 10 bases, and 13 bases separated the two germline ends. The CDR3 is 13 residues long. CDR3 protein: CASSFHGGGEQFF. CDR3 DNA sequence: TGTGCCAGCAGCTTTCACGGAGGTGGGGAGCAGTTCTTC. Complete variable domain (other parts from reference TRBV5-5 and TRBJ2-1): DAGVTQSPTHLIKTRGQQVTLRCSPISGHKSVSWYQQVLGQGPQFIFQYYEKEERGRGNFPDRFSARQFPNYSSELNVNALLLGDSALYLCASSFHGGGEQFFGPGTRLTVL.

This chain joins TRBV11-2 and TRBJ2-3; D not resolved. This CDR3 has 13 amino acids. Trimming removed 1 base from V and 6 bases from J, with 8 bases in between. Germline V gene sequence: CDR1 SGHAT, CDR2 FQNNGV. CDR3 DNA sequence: TGTGCCAGCAGCTTAGTTTACACCGATACGCAGTATTTT. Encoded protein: CASSLVYTDTQYF.

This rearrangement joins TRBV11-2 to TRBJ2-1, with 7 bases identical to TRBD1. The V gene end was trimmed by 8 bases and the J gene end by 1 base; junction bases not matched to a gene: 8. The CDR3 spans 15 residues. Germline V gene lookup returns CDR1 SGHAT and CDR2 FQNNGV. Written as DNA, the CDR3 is TGTGCCAGCGGTCACCGGGACAGATCCTACAATGAGCAGTTCTTC. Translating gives CASGHRDRSYNEQFF.

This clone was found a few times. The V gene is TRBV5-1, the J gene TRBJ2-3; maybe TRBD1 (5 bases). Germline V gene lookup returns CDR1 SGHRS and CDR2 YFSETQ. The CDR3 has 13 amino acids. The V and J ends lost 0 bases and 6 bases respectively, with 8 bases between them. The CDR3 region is CASSLAGLDTQYF. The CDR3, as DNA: TGCGCCAGCAGCTTGGCAGGGCTGGATACGCAGTATTTT.